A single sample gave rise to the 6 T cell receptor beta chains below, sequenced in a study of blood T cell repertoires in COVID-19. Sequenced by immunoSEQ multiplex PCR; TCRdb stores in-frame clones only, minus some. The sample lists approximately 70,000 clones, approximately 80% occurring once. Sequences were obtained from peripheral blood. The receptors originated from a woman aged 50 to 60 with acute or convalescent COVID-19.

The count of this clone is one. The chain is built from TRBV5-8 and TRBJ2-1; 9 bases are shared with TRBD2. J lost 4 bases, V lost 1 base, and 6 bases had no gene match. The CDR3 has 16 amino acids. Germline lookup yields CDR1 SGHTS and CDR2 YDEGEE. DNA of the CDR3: TGTGCCAGCAGCTTGCACGCGGGAGGGGGGTACAATGAGCAGTTCTTC. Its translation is CASSLHAGGGYNEQFF.

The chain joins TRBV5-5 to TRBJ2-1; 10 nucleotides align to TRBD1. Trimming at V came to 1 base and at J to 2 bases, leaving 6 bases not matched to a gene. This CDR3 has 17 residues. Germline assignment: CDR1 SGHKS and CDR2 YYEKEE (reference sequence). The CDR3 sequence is CASSLTGTGVAYNEQFF. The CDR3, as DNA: TGTGCCAGCAGCTTGACCGGGACAGGGGTGGCCTACAATGAGCAGTTCTTC.

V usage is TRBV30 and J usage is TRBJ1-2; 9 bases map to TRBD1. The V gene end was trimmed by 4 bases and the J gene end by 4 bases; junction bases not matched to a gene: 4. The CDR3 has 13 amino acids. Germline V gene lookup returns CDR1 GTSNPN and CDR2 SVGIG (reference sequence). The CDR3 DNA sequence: TGTGCCTGGAACTCGGACAGGGGCTATGGCTACACCTTC. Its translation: CAWNSDRGYGYTF.

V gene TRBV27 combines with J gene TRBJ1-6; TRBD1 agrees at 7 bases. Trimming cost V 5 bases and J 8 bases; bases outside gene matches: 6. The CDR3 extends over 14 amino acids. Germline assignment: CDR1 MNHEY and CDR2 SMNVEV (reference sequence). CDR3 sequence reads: CASSPTGLYSPLHF. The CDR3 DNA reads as TGTGCCAGCAGTCCGACAGGGTTATATTCACCCCTCCACTTT.

Here the CDR3 reads CSAAGYGDTEAFF. The CDR3 DNA follows: TGCAGCGCCGCAGGGTATGGGGACACTGAAGCTTTCTTT. J is TRBJ1-1 and V is TRBV29-1, with a weak D call TRBD1 (5 bases). Per the germline V gene, CDR1 is SQVTM and CDR2 is ANQGSEA. The ends were cut back, 7 bases at V and 3 bases at J, with 15 bases in the middle. The CDR3 consists of 13 residues.

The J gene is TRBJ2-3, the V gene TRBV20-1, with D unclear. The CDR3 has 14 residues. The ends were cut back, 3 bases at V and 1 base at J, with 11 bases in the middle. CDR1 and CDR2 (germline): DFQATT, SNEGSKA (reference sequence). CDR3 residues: CSASVGTGTDTQYF. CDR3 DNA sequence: TGCAGTGCTAGTGTGGGCACTGGCACAGATACGCAGTATTTT.